This TCR beta chain emerged from a study of OX40 agonist ivuxolimab in advanced cancers. Looking at the study overall: Participants averaged about 60 years of age (range about 23 to 79) and were 82.7% male. Participants could have had prior anti-PD-1, anti-PD-L1 or anti-CTLA-4 therapy, and 40% had some.

Study results and limitations: Average numbers of expanded clones were greater in CD8+ T cells than in CD4+. Which antigen the expanded peripheral T cells recognized is unknown.

On this clone: The antigen is unknown.

Produced via immunoSEQ multiplex PCR; TCRdb's table is partial and in-frame only. The table includes roughly 76,000 clones, roughly 85% detected once. The CDR3 extends over 16 amino acids. The germline CDR1 and CDR2 sequences are SGHRS and YFSETQ. After removal of 1 base from V and 8 bases from J, the junction contained 12 bases not matched to a gene. V and J are TRBV5-1 and TRBJ2-1, with 7 bases that match TRBD2. The sequence derives from an adult with an advanced solid tumor such as melanoma, head and neck, liver or kidney cancer. Sample: CD4+ or CD8+ T cells sorted from blood, taken in a trial of the OX40 agonist ivuxolimab. The CDR3, as DNA: TGCGCCAGCAGCTTGCGGGGGGACGGCCGGTCCGATGAGCAGTTCTTC. This codes for CASSLRGDGRSDEQFF.